The clone carrying this T cell receptor (beta chain) was recorded only once. Its antigen is undetermined. The sample belongs to a study of response to subunit inactivated influenza vaccine. Study-wide findings and caveats: Authors suggested each seasonal influenza vaccination recruits few new T cells.

The V gene's germline CDR1 is MDHEN and CDR2 SYDVKM. CDR3 length: 16 amino acids. After removal of 5 bases from V and 6 bases from J, the junction contained 10 bases not matched to a gene. Each CDR3 protein is one row after TCRdb ran MiXCR on the RT-PCR reads. The sample contains roughly 520,000 distinct CDR3 sequences, 25% of which appear only once. This receptor was taken from a man aged 45 to 65 who received an inactivated influenza vaccine. The J gene is TRBJ2-1, the V gene TRBV28; 10 bases map to TRBD2. The specimen comprised CD4+ T cells sorted from PBMCs, sampled roughly 5 days after vaccination. CDR3 loop: CASSQAGGPKGNEQFF. The CDR3 DNA reads as TGTGCCAGCAGTCAAGCGGGGGGGCCGAAGGGCAATGAGCAGTTCTTC.